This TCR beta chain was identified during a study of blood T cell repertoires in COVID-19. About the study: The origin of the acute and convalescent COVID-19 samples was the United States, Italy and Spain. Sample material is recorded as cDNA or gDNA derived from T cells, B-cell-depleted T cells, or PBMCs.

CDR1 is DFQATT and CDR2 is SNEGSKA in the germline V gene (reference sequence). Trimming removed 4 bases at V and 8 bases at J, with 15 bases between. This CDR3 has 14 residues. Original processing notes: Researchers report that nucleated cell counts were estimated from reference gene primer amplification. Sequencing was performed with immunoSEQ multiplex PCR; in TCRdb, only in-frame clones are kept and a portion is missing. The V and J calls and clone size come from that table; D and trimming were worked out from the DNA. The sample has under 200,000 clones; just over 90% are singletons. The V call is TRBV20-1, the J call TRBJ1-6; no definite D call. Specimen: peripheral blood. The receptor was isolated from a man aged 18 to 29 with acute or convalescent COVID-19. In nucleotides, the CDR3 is TGCAGTGCTAATGAGGCAGGCATTTATTCACCCCTCCACTTT. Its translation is CSANEAGIYSPLHF.